This TCR beta chain derives from a study of T-cell reconstitution after alpha-beta-depleted transplantation in children. Trimming removed 1 base from V and 4 bases from J; junction bases left unmatched: 6. Germline V gene lookup returns CDR1 SEHNR and CDR2 FQNEAQ (reference sequence). This CDR3 comprises 15 residues. Unique molecular identifiers were used in preparing the TCRbeta library. TCRdb recomputed calls from the PCR reads with MiXCR, one row per CDR3 protein. Here the sample spans some 300,000 distinct CDR3 sequences, over 9% being singletons. In this sample, this clonotype turned up many times. The antigen is undetermined. Study results and limitations: Certain patients had high TCRbeta diversity at day 60, and it came from recipient T cells and thymic progenitors that survived. About two months after transplant, alpha-beta T cells reportedly came from several hundred expanded graft clones. T-cell numbers and diversity, one year after transplant, stemmed largely from T cells that were newly produced.

The J gene is TRBJ1-2, the V gene TRBV7-9, with 7 bases fitting TRBD1. Sequencing used PBMCs, obtained before TCRalphabeta/CD19-depleted stem cell transplant. The sequence was obtained from a boy in the first two years of life with acute myeloid leukemia, due to receive a stem cell transplant. The CDR3 loop reads CASSLDLQGSYGYTF. Written as DNA, the CDR3 is TGTGCCAGCAGCTTAGATCTACAGGGGAGCTATGGCTACACCTTC.